The rows below give T cell receptor beta chains drawn from one sample of a study of T cell responses to AZD1222 COVID-19 vaccine. Data came from immunoSEQ multiplex PCR; TCRdb stores just in-frame clones and leaves some out. Of approximately 28,000 clones in the sample, roughly 88% are singletons; the top ten hold 14%. The material sequenced was peripheral blood, taken 28 days after the second AZD1222 dose. These receptor sequences come from an adult who received the AZD1222 COVID-19 vaccine. CDR3s include the opening cysteine and the closing phenylalanine or tryptophan. A D gene is named only where the DNA matches it firmly. Part of the rows lack a size; the others show once, few, many or a class for expanded clones.

CDR3 DNA | CDR3 protein | V gene | clone size | D gene | J gene
TGTGCCAGCAGTTTCCCAGGGCTGAGGGAGACCGGGGAGCTGTTTTTT | CASSFPGLRETGELFF | TRBV28 | NA | NA | TRBJ2-2
TGTGCCAGCAGCGTATCTATGGGGGGTACTGAAGCTTTCTTT | CASSVSMGGTEAFF | TRBV9 | NA | NA | TRBJ1-1
TGTGCCAGCGGACAGGGTTCTGGGGAGCAGTACTTC | CASGQGSGEQYF | TRBV6-5 | NA | TRBD1 | TRBJ2-7
TGTGCCAGCAGCCAAGATCCACCCGGGGAGCTGTTTTTT | CASSQDPPGELFF | TRBV3-1/TRBV3-2 | NA | NA | TRBJ2-2
TGCAGCGGTAATGGACAGGGGGCTCAAGAGACCCAGTACTTC | CSGNGQGAQETQYF | TRBV29-1 | NA | TRBD1 | TRBJ2-5
TGTGCCAGCAGTTTGTGGAGTAACAATGAGCAGTTCTTC | CASSLWSNNEQFF | TRBV27 | NA | NA | TRBJ2-1
TGTGCCAGTAGTACAGGGGGTCAGCCCCAGCATTTT | CASSTGGQPQHF | TRBV19 | NA | TRBD1 | TRBJ1-5
TGCGCCAGCAGCTTGGCCTGGGGGACAGGGGTTGGCTACACCTTC | CASSLAWGTGVGYTF | TRBV5-1 | NA | TRBD1 | TRBJ1-2
TGTGCCAGCAGCTCCGGGACAGGCACCGGGGAGCTGTTTTTT | CASSSGTGTGELFF | TRBV11-3 | NA | TRBD1 | TRBJ2-2
TGTGCCAGCAGTCACCAGATTTATTCACCCCTCCACTTT | CASSHQIYSPLHF | TRBV12-3/TRBV12-4 | NA | NA | TRBJ1-6
TGTGCCAGCAGCTCGACAGGTGAAAAACTGTTTTTT | CASSSTGEKLFF | TRBV7-2 | NA | NA | TRBJ1-4
TGTGCCAGCAGTTACCACATCAATCAGCCCCAGCATTTT | CASSYHINQPQHF | TRBV12-3/TRBV12-4 | few | NA | TRBJ1-5
TGTGCCAGCAGTTTCCCACAGGGTTGGGGCTACACCTTC | CASSFPQGWGYTF | TRBV28 | NA | NA | TRBJ1-2
TGTGCCAGCAGAGGTCCAGGGAATTCACCCCTCCACTTT | CASRGPGNSPLHF | TRBV27 | NA | NA | TRBJ1-6
TGTGCCAGCAGCGTACTCCCAGGGGAGGCCTACGAGCAGTACTTC | CASSVLPGEAYEQYF | TRBV9 | NA | NA | TRBJ2-7
TGTGCCACCAGTGCCGCTTCTGGACAGGGAAGCACCGGGGAGCTGTTTTTT | CATSAASGQGSTGELFF | TRBV24-1 | NA | TRBD1 | TRBJ2-2
TGTGCCAGCAGTGAGGGTGCCTCACTGGGCTATGGCTACACCTTC | CASSEGASLGYGYTF | TRBV6-1 | once | NA | TRBJ1-2
TGTGCCAGCAGCTATCAAGGGACAGGGAACACTGAAGCTTTCTTT | CASSYQGTGNTEAFF | TRBV5-5 | NA | TRBD1 | TRBJ1-1
TGTGCCAGCAGCTTAGGGACAGGTCCGGGCCATAATTCACCCCTCCACTTT | CASSLGTGPGHNSPLHF | TRBV7-2 | NA | TRBD1 | TRBJ1-6
TGTGCCAGCAGCCCCGGGACTTTCGGCTCTGGAAACACCATATATTTT | CASSPGTFGSGNTIYF | TRBV9 | NA | NA | TRBJ1-3
TGCGCCAGCAGCTTGGGACAGGGGCCTGAAGCTTTCTTT | CASSLGQGPEAFF | TRBV5-1 | NA | TRBD1 | TRBJ1-1
TGTGCCAGTAGTACTCCCGGGAGTTATACGCAGTATTTT | CASSTPGSYTQYF | TRBV19 | NA | NA | TRBJ2-3
TGTGCCAGCAGCTTAGGGGGGAACTATGGCTACACCTTC | CASSLGGNYGYTF | TRBV7-2 | few | NA | TRBJ1-2
TGTGCCAGCAGCTTAATGTTTGGCAGCGAGCGTGAAGCTTTCTTT | CASSLMFGSEREAFF | TRBV5-4 | once | NA | TRBJ1-1
TGTGCCAGCAGTTCACCCAGCGGGGGGGCAGATGAGCAGTTCTTC | CASSSPSGGADEQFF | TRBV28 | NA | TRBD2 | TRBJ2-1
TGTGCCAGCAGCGTAGGTGGTGCCAGCGGGGGGGCCTATACGCAGTATTTT | CASSVGGASGGAYTQYF | TRBV9 | NA | TRBD2 | TRBJ2-3
TGTGCCAGCAGTTACTCGAACGGCTTCTACGAGCAGTACTTC | CASSYSNGFYEQYF | TRBV6-5 | NA | NA | TRBJ2-7
TGTGCCAGCAGTTCGCCGGGACAGGGGTTCTACGAGCAGTACTTC | CASSSPGQGFYEQYF | TRBV6-5 | NA | TRBD1 | TRBJ2-7
TGTGCCAGCAGCTTTATTTCCCGCGCCGGGGAGCTGTTTTTT | CASSFISRAGELFF | TRBV5-6 | NA | NA | TRBJ2-2
TGTGCCAGCAGACAGGGGAACCATGAGCAGTTCTTC | CASRQGNHEQFF | TRBV28 | NA | TRBD1 | TRBJ2-1
TGTGCCAGCAGTGAAACAGGGGGCGTCTATGGCTACACCTTC | CASSETGGVYGYTF | TRBV2 | NA | TRBD1 | TRBJ1-2
TGTGCCAGCAGCCCCATAGGGGTGGGCAATGAGCAGTTCTTC | CASSPIGVGNEQFF | TRBV14 | NA | NA | TRBJ2-1
TGTGCCAGCAGCCAAAACTGGGAAGAGACCCAGTACTTC | CASSQNWEETQYF | TRBV7-9 | NA | NA | TRBJ2-5
TGTGCCAGCAGCTTAGTAGTCTACGAGCAGTACTTC | CASSLVVYEQYF | TRBV11-3 | NA | NA | TRBJ2-7
TGTGCCAGCAGCCCCCAGGGCCGGAGCAATCAGCCCCAGCATTTT | CASSPQGRSNQPQHF | TRBV27 | NA | NA | TRBJ1-5
TGTGCCAGCAGTTTCCACCAGACAGGGAGGGAGCAGTACTTC | CASSFHQTGREQYF | TRBV6-5 | NA | NA | TRBJ2-7
TGTGCCAGCAGTGCAATTCGCAGGACAGCCGCCTCTGGAAACACCATATATTTT | CASSAIRRTAASGNTIYF | TRBV2 | NA | NA | TRBJ1-3
TGTGCCAGCTCACCCGACCGGGGGGCCGACGGAGCCTACGAGCAGTACTTC | CASSPDRGADGAYEQYF | TRBV18 | NA | NA | TRBJ2-7
TGTGCCAGTAGTCTCACGCGGGACAGGGGAAGGAAACTGTTTTTT | CASSLTRDRGRKLFF | TRBV19 | NA | TRBD1 | TRBJ1-4
TGTGCCAGCGGCGATCCAGTGACAGGGGTTCGCTACACCTTC | CASGDPVTGVRYTF | TRBV25-1 | NA | TRBD1 | TRBJ1-2
TGTGCCAGCAGAGGGACTAGCGGGCCCTACAATGAGCAGTTCTTC | CASRGTSGPYNEQFF | TRBV6-6 | NA | TRBD2 | TRBJ2-1
TGTGCCAGCAGCGTGGACTCGCCGGGGTACGGCACAGATACGCAGTATTTT | CASSVDSPGYGTDTQYF | TRBV7-3 | NA | NA | TRBJ2-3
TGTGCCAGCAGCCAATCCCAACGATACAGGGGTAACTATGGCTACACCTTC | CASSQSQRYRGNYGYTF | TRBV7-2 | NA | TRBD1 | TRBJ1-2
TGTGCCAGCAGTCAGACAGGGTTTGAAGCTTTCTTT | CASSQTGFEAFF | TRBV12-3/TRBV12-4 | NA | TRBD1 | TRBJ1-1
TGTGCCAGCAGCTTAAGGGTATCCGGGACAGGGAAACACGAGCAGTACTTC | CASSLRVSGTGKHEQYF | TRBV7-2 | NA | TRBD1 | TRBJ2-7
TGTGCCAGCAGCTTCGGAGCGGATCAGCCCCAGCATTTT | CASSFGADQPQHF | TRBV7-8 | NA | NA | TRBJ1-5
TGTGCCACCAGCAGAGATCGTGTTCAAGGGGCGAAAAAAGCTTTCTTT | CATSRDRVQGAKKAFF | TRBV15 | NA | NA | TRBJ1-1
TGTGCCAGCAGTTCGGACGGCCTTGGGGGCTACACCTTC | CASSSDGLGGYTF | TRBV27 | NA | NA | TRBJ1-2
TGTGCCAGCAGGCGGACGGGGGAGCAGTACTTC | CASRRTGEQYF | TRBV5-8 | NA | NA | TRBJ2-7
TGTGCCAGCAGCTCGCCGGGACAGGGGTTATACGAGCAGTACTTC | CASSSPGQGLYEQYF | TRBV5-6 | NA | TRBD1 | TRBJ2-7
TGTGCCAGCAGTGAAGTAAGGGCAGGTTTTCAGCCCCAGCATTTT | CASSEVRAGFQPQHF | TRBV2 | NA | NA | TRBJ1-5
TGTGCCAGCAGCGTGTCAGAAAATCAGCCCCAGCATTTT | CASSVSENQPQHF | TRBV9 | NA | NA | TRBJ1-5
TGTGCCAGCAGTGCGGGGGGGCCAAACATTCAGTACTTC | CASSAGGPNIQYF | TRBV2 | NA | TRBD2 | TRBJ2-4
TGTGCCAGCAGCCAAGAACTAGCGGGGGAGCAGTACTTC | CASSQELAGEQYF | TRBV14 | NA | TRBD2 | TRBJ2-7
TGTGCCAGCAGCTACAGTCGGGGCGGCTTCCTCTTT | CASSYSRGGFLF | TRBV6-5 | NA | NA | TRBJ1-1
TGTGCCAGCAGCTTAAACAGGGGGGGCAATCAGCCCCAGCATTTT | CASSLNRGGNQPQHF | TRBV7-2 | NA | TRBD1 | TRBJ1-5
TGCAGCGCAAGTAGCGGGGGAGATACGCAGTATTTT | CSASSGGDTQYF | TRBV29-1 | NA | TRBD2 | TRBJ2-3
TGCAGCGCACTAGCTGAGGATACGCAGTATTTT | CSALAEDTQYF | TRBV29-1 | NA | NA | TRBJ2-3